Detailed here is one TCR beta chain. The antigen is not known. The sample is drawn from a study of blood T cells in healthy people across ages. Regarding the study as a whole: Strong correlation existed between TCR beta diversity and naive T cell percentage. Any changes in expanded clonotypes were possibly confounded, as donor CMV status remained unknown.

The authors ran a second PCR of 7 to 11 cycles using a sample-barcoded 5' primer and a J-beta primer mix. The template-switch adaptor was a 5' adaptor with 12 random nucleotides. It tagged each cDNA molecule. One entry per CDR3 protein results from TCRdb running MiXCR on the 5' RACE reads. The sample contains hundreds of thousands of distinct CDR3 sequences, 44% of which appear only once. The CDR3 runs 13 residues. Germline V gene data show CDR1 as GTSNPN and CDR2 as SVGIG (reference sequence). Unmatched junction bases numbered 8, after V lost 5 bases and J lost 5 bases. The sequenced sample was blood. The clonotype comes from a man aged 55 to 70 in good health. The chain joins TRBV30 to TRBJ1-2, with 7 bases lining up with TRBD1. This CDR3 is CAWAPGQRYGYTF. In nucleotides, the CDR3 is TGTGCCTGGGCACCGGGACAGCGTTATGGCTACACCTTC.